The source of this T cell receptor beta chain is a study of cytomegalovirus exposure and HLA in healthy donors (dated by TCRdb to about 2017). Regarding the research as a whole: According to an earlier analysis of 450 to 650 of the donors, 200 million or so T cells yielded 117 million unique TCR beta sequences and about 280 Gb of sequence data. Roughly 300 gigabases of sequencing data and around 90 million unique TCR sequences made up an early release that covered fewer than 650 HLA-typed donors. Among the roughly 400 genotyped donors, around 81% belonged to the genetic ancestry cluster associated with self-reported Caucasian donors. The study aimed to test whether cataloging public T cell receptors could reveal signatures of past pathogen exposure. The study profiled the T cell repertoires of more than 500 subjects by immunosequencing and related them to cytomegalovirus serostatus. In addition to the first cohort of 650 to 750 subjects, a separate validation cohort of 130 or so different subjects was used. High-throughput TCR immunosequencing, statistical association of individual TCRs with disease status, and machine learning were combined to predict cytomegalovirus infection status. A later analysis re-analyzed previously published TCR beta repertoires from roughly 630 donors and added high-resolution HLA genotyping to study TCR occurrence patterns. In the later analysis, no new phenotypic data were used to find candidate immune exposures; instead, reliance was placed on TCR beta sequences and their occurrence across donors. An earlier analysis of 450 to 750 of the donors used high-throughput TCR beta sequencing to judge whether each TCR beta V gene segment behaved as functional or pseudogenic. Donor age, sex, ethnicity and CMV serostatus were collected together with the repertoire data. In a later genetic analysis, genome-wide SNP genotypes for about 55% of the 666 donors were used, and that subset was treated as a discovery cohort. Every discovery cohort repertoire had been produced on one sequencing platform. Both class I and class II loci were covered by HLA typing, at four-digit resolution. The number of typed donors differed by locus: about 629-630 for A, B, C, DRB1 and DQB1; approximately 540 for DQA1; 600 to 610 for DPA1; and some 430 for DPB1. About five DR-DQ haplotypes were treated as single units for association and clustering because of strong linkage in the cohort. Among some 400 genotyped donors of the cohort, an average of roughly 240,000 unique TCR beta nucleotide sequences were sequenced per donor, approximately 20% of them non-productive.

The germline V gene (reference sequence) specifies GTSNPN as CDR1 and SVGIG as CDR2. The germline V and J ends show losses of 2 bases and 6 bases respectively, and no gene match explains 6 bases of the junction. The CDR3 runs 14 residues from the cysteine to the phenylalanine. Kept here is only the CDR3 DNA, which spans 42 bases and is read in frame from base 1. A note on this clone: No antigen is known for it. The record has no base qualities; no much larger clone is one base away.

The library was obtained by the immunoSEQ multiplex PCR assay. For the multiplex PCR, a mixture combining 60 forward primers for TCR Vbeta segments and 13 reverse primers for TCR Jbeta segments was used. Amplification of the CDR3 region of rearranged TCR beta genes was performed with a multiplex PCR assay on genomic DNA. Amplified TCR beta libraries were sequenced as 87-base-pair reads on the Illumina HiSeq System. In the authors' own workflow: A later analysis tallied 75 million to 95 million unique TCR beta chains across the roughly 610 repertoires, and around 10 million of those chains were shared by two or more donors. To remove PCR and sequencing errors, raw reads were error-corrected and collapsed into unique sequences using a nearest-neighbor algorithm that merged closely related sequences. Alignment of CDR3 sequences to IMGT reference sequences was used to assign V, D and J gene segments. For a sequence to be retained, a match of at least six nucleotides to both a V gene segment and a J gene segment was required. A rearrangement was called productive if the CDR3 had no stop codons and remained in frame with V and J, and every other rearrangement was called non-productive. Following IMGT convention, CDR3 was defined as the stretch from the second conserved V-encoded cysteine up to the conserved J-encoded phenylalanine. The earlier analysis of approximately 590 of the donors excluded any sequence lacking an unambiguous match to a single V gene segment. An earlier analysis of several hundred of the donors called V segments functional above 56.7% productive rearrangements and segregating when the between-donor standard deviation exceeded 5%. To diagnose cytomegalovirus status from the catalog of TCR beta chain sequences, a statistical classification framework was built. In a later analysis, V and J genes were assigned by comparing TCR nucleotide sequences against IMGT/GENE-DB human TR gene sequences. Using the TCRdist pipeline, a later analysis assigned CDR3 sequences along with most-parsimonious VDJ recombination scenarios. In a later analysis, every TCR beta chain was defined by the combination of its CDR3 amino acid sequence and its V-gene family, and reads without a unique V-gene family were dropped. In a later analysis, fewer than 600 highly shared, low-generation-probability nucleotide sequences were removed to address suspected cross-contamination and a sequencing artifact. For each public chain, a later analysis derived a clonal expansion index from normalized ranks of inferred template counts within each repertoire. In a later analysis, generation probabilities were computed using a VDJ recombination model fitted to out-of-frame rearrangements, and the results were checked against IGoR. In a later analysis, hypergeometric tests were used to score TCR-TCR, TCR-HLA and TCR-CMV co-occurrence, with a repertoire-size bias correction applied to TCR pairs. False discovery rates were estimated in a later analysis by permuting HLA or CMV assignments 20 times. In a later analysis, co-occurring TCRs were grouped with DBSCAN, and TCRdist sequence similarity was added when clustering was performed within HLA-allele-positive subsets. Repertoires with fewer than 30,000 or more than 120,000 public chains, plus five repertoires with anomalous nucleotide sharing, were excluded from co-occurrence clustering. What TCRdb holds here is the immuneACCESS table cut down to in-frame rearrangements. Part of the clones is not present; checked against another copy, under half of the missing clones reflect an unresolved V gene, and the others are unexplained. V and J calls and clone size follow that table, whereas D and trimming were derived from the DNA. The sample has 140,000 or so clones on record, 65% to 75% of them singletons. The top ten clonotypes cover less than 5% of the sample.

The cohort comprised 666 healthy bone marrow donors. At the time of sampling, all cohort members were nominally healthy, though unrecorded immune exposures were likely present. The donor tested CMV seronegative and was one of the 352 seronegative cohort members. A peripheral blood sample was collected from each donor, and TCR beta sequencing was performed on peripheral blood mononuclear cells. Genomic DNA was extracted from the blood cell samples with the Qiagen DNeasy Blood Extraction Kit. The paper as a whole reports these results and caveats: Linkage disequilibrium might explain the correlated functional status among segregating V segments, but an unknown experimental factor could not be ruled out. Several of the top co-occurrence clusters appeared to be linked to parvovirus B19, influenza, CMV and Epstein-Barr virus, according to a later analysis. Across donors, most TCR sequences were observed very rarely, whereas some public TCRs were present in many individuals. In both the original and validation cohorts, the classifier was reported to diagnose cytomegalovirus status with high specificity and sensitivity. Compared with equally common non-associated chains, HLA-associated TCR beta chains in a later analysis were more clonally expanded and had lower generation probabilities. An association between a missense DCLRE1C variant and V-gene and J-gene trimming of TCR beta chains was found in a later genetic analysis and replicated in an independent cohort. In a later analysis, the rate of TCR association differed among HLA loci, with DRB1 alleles having the most associated TCRs and HLA-C alleles having the fewest. A group of highly shared sequence variants was considered likely to be a technical artifact of the sequencing pipeline. Specific HLA alleles were associated with roughly 17,000 TCR beta sequences at a false discovery rate of 0.05 in a later analysis. Only TCR beta chains were sequenced in this cohort, and the absence of alpha or paired-chain data limited detectable features. Some IMGT-functional V segments, including TRBV6-2 and TRBV6-3, could not be distinguished by the 87-base-pair reads and were therefore excluded. CMV serostatus was the only immune exposure information available for the cohort. The authors suggested that the approach could potentially be extended to other disease states and immunological phenotypes. Because some donors lacked HLA typing at each locus, the association tests relied only on the typed subset. According to a later genetic analysis, donors in an Asian-associated ancestry cluster had fewer N-insertions in productive TCRs than the roughly 660-donor mean. In the study, 150 to 200 TCR beta chains were listed as associated with cytomegalovirus. Most CMV-associated TCR beta chains appeared to be HLA-restricted in a later analysis, and the HLA associations seemed to be driven largely by CMV exposure. A further reported finding was that TCR beta sequences accurately predicted the HLA-A and HLA-B alleles for most subjects in the first cohort. In an earlier analysis of some 500 of the donors, most TCR beta V segments were observed in productive rearrangements about 87% or about 30% of the time, broadly matching IMGT annotations. Roughly uniform sequencing depth across donors was assumed in presence/absence analyses, although this assumption may not hold. A few of the identified cytomegalovirus-associated TCR beta chains were confirmed in vitro to be specific for cytomegalovirus antigens. Because counts were too low, about 15 rarely observed V segments, including chromosome 9 orphons, were left out of the earlier analysis of 587 of the donors. Assigning TCR associations to individual alleles was difficult when HLA alleles, especially DR and DQ, strongly co-occurred.

The sequenced material came from PBMCs. The sequence derives from a man aged 55 to 70 in good health and CMV-seronegative. The V gene is TRBV30 and the J gene is TRBJ2-3; 9 of the junction bases match TRBD1. Here the CDR3 is given as CAWSFRTGADTQYF. The sequence in DNA is TGTGCCTGGAGTTTCCGGACAGGGGCCGATACGCAGTATTTT.